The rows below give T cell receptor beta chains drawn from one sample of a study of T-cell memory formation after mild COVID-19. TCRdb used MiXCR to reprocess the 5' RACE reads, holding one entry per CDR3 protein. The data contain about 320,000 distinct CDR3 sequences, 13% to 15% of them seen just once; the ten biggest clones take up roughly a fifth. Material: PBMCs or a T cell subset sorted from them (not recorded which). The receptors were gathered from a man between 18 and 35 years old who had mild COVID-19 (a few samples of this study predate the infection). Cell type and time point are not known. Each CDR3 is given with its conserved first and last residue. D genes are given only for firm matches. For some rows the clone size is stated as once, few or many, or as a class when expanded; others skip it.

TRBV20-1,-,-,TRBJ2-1,TGCAGTGCTAGTCCCGCCGGGACCCCGGCCATCTACAATGAGCAGTTCTTC,CSASPAGTPAIYNEQFF
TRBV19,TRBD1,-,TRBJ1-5,TGTGCCAGTAGTACGGACAGGGGGCGGCAGCCCCAGCATTTT,CASSTDRGRQPQHF
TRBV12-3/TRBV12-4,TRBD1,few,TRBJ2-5,TGTGCCAGCAGTTTGGGACAGCTCGAGACCCAGTACTTC,CASSLGQLETQYF
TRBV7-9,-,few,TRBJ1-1,TGTGCCAGCAGCCCAGAAAACTCAGTGGGTTTGCGGACTGAAGCTTTCTTT,CASSPENSVGLRTEAFF
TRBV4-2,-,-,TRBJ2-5,TGTGCCAGCAGCCAAGATCCGGGGGCAGGGCAAGAGACCCAGTACTTC,CASSQDPGAGQETQYF
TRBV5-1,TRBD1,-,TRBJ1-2,TGCGCCAGCAGCTCGGGACAGAGGAGCCCCCCGCCACTCTACACCTTC,CASSSGQRSPPPLYTF
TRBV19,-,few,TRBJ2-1,TGTGCCAGTAAGGGGTTTCCAGGACGACAGGTCACGGACAATGAGCAGTTCTTC,CASKGFPGRQVTDNEQFF
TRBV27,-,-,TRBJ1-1,TGTGCCAGCACTTTTTTAGGGCAGCTGAACACTGAAGCTTTCTTT,CASTFLGQLNTEAFF
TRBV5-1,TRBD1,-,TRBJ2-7,TGCGCCAGCAGCTTAAGACGCTCCGAGACAGGGACCTACGAGCAGTACTTC,CASSLRRSETGTYEQYF
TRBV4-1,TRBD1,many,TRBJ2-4,TGCGCCAGCAGAGATGTAGCCAGACAGGGCCGCGCCAAAAACATTCAGTACTTC,CASRDVARQGRAKNIQYF
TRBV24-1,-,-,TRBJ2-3,TGTGCCACCAGTGACCCGCGTCGCACAGATACGCAGTATTTT,CATSDPRRTDTQYF
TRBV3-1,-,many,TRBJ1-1,TGTGCCAGCAGCCAAGCGGGGCTAGGTACTGAAGCTTTCTTT,CASSQAGLGTEAFF
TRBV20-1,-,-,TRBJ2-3,TGCAGTGCTAGGGGGATGGGGGGAGATACGCAGTATTTT,CSARGMGGDTQYF
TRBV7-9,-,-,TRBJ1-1,TGTGCCAGCAGCTTAGCGCCAGCAGAAGCTTTCTTT,CASSLAPAEAFF
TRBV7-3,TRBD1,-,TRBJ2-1,TGTGCCAGCAGCTCCGGACAGGGTGGTCTCAATGAGCAGTTCTTC,CASSSGQGGLNEQFF
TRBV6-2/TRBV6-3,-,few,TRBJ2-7,TGTGCCAGCAGAGAACAGGGAACTAGCTCCTACGAGCAGTACTTC,CASREQGTSSYEQYF
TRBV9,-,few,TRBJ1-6,TGTGCCAGCAGCGCGGAGAGTTTAAATTCACCCCTCCACTTT,CASSAESLNSPLHF
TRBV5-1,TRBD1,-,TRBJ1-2,TGCGCCAGCAGCTCGACAGGGGGCCCCCTTAACTATGGCTACACCTTC,CASSSTGGPLNYGYTF
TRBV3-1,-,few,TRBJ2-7,TGTGCCAGCAGCACGCGGACAAGGATTGGGTCCTACGAGCAGTACTTC,CASSTRTRIGSYEQYF
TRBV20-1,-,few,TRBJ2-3,TGCAGTATCCGGGACACAGTCACAGATACGCAGTATTTT,CSIRDTVTDTQYF
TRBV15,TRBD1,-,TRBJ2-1,TGTGCCACCAGCGCCCCGGGACAGGGGAGTATTGAGCAGTTCTTC,CATSAPGQGSIEQFF
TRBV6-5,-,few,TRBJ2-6,TGTGCCAGCAGCCGGATGGTCAGGGCGACCTCTGGGGCCAACGTCCTGACTTTC,CASSRMVRATSGANVLTF
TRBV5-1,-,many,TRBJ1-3,TGCGCCAGCAGCAGGGACTTCGTCGGAAACACCATATATTTT,CASSRDFVGNTIYF
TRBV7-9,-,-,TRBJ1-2,TGTGCCAGCCTCGATACCCCAGGTACATCGGTTAACTATGGCTACACCTTC,CASLDTPGTSVNYGYTF
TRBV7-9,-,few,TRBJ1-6,TGTGCCAGCAGCTTATCCGCCCGAAATTCACCCCTCCACTTT,CASSLSARNSPLHF
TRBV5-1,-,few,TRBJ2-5,TGCGCCAGCAGCTACTACCTCGAATTTGAAGAGACCCAGTACTTC,CASSYYLEFEETQYF
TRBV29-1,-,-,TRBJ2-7,TGCAGCGTTCTTTACGGCGGCTCAGCGCAGTACTTC,CSVLYGGSAQYF
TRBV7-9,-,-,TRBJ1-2,TGTGCCAGCAGCCTATATCCGACGGAGGATTATGGCTACACCTTC,CASSLYPTEDYGYTF
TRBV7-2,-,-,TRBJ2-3,TGTGCCAGCTCAATGGTCGAGATCACAGATACGCAGTATTTT,CASSMVEITDTQYF
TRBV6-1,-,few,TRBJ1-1,TGTGCCAGCACAGCTACACCCGAGGGGGCTGAAGCTTTCTTT,CASTATPEGAEAFF
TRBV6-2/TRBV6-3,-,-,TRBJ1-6,TGTGCCAGCAGCCCCGGTAGGGCAAGAACCCTCCACTTT,CASSPGRARTLHF
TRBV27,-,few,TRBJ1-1,TGTGCCAGCAGTCCCCGGAGGGGCGGGACTGAAGCTTTCTTT,CASSPRRGGTEAFF
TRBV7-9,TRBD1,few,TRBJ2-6,TGTGCCAGCAGCTTGACAGGGTTTGGACCCGGGGCCAACGTCCTGACTTTC,CASSLTGFGPGANVLTF
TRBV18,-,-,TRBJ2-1,TGTGCCAGCTCACTTTTACATGGCAATGAGCAGTTCTTC,CASSLLHGNEQFF
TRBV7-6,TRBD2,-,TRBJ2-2,TGTGCCAGCAGCCACAGCGGGACCCCCGACGGCCGGGAGCTGTTTTTT,CASSHSGTPDGRELFF
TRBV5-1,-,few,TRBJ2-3,TGCGCCAGCAGCTTGGAAGGCAGGGATCCAGATACGCAGTATTTT,CASSLEGRDPDTQYF
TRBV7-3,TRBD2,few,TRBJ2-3,TGTGCCAGCAGCTTGGTGGGGGGGACCAGGGATACGCAGTATTTT,CASSLVGGTRDTQYF
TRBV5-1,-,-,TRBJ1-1,TGCGCCAGCAGCTTGGTGGGACGGGTGAACACTGAAGCTTTCTTT,CASSLVGRVNTEAFF
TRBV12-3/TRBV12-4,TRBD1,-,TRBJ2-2,TGTGCCAGCAGTTTAGCGAGAAGGGGGCTTGTGTCCGGGGAGCTGTTTTTT,CASSLARRGLVSGELFF
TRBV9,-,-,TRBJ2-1,TGTGCCAGCAGCGTAGATCGACACGGAAGAGTATACAATGAGCAGTTCTTC,CASSVDRHGRVYNEQFF
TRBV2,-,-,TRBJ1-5,TGTGCCAGCAGTGTGATTCCCAGGACTCAGCATTTT,CASSVIPRTQHF
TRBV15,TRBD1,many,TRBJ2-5,TGTGCCACCAGCAGAGATTATCCCGGGACAGGGGATGAGACCCAGTACTTC,CATSRDYPGTGDETQYF
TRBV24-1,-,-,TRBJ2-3,TGTGCCACCAGTGATGCCCAGGGCACTTTAGGGGATACGCAGTATTTT,CATSDAQGTLGDTQYF
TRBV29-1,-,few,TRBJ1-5,TGCAGCGTTGCGGGGGCCAGCAATCAGCCCCAGCATTTT,CSVAGASNQPQHF
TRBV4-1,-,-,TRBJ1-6,TGCGCCAGCAGCCAAGATAAGTCACCCCTCCACTTT,CASSQDKSPLHF
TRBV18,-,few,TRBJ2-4,TGTGCCAGCTCACAGCAGGGTGGAAACATTCAGTACTTC,CASSQQGGNIQYF
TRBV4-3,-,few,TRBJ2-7,TGCGCCAGCAGCCAACAGTCGGTATTATCAGGGGAAGCCCACGAGCAGTACTTC,CASSQQSVLSGEAHEQYF
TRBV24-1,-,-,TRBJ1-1,TGTGCCACCAGTGCCGGGACCACTGAAGCTTTCTTT,CATSAGTTEAFF
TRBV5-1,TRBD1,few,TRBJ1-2,TGCGCCAGCAGCTTGGAGGGGACAGGTCGGGGCTACACCTTC,CASSLEGTGRGYTF
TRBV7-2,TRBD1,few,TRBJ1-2,TGTGCCAGCAGCTTCGGGACAGTGGGGCATGGCTACACCTTC,CASSFGTVGHGYTF
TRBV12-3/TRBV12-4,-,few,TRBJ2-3,TGTGCCAGCAGTTCCCGAATTGGGGGGGGCCATACGCAGTATTTT,CASSSRIGGGHTQYF
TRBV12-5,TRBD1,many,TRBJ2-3,TGTGCTAGTGGTCCCGGACAGGGTGGAGATACGCAGTATTTT,CASGPGQGGDTQYF
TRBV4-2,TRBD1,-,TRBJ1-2,TGTGCCAGCAGCCGGTTCGGGACAGGGAGTAACTATGGCTACACCTTC,CASSRFGTGSNYGYTF
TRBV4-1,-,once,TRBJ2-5,TGCGCCAGCAGTCACAGGTGGCTTGAGACCCAGTACTTC,CASSHRWLETQYF